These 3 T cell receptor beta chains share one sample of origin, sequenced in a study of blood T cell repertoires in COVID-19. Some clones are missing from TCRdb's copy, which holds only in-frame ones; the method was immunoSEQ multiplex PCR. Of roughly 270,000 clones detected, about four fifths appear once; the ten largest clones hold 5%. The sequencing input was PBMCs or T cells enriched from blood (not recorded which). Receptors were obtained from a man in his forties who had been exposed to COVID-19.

The CDR3 spells CASSLSGTVQPQHF. CDR3 in DNA: TGTGCCAGCAGTTTGTCCGGGACAGTGCAGCCCCAGCATTTT. V gene TRBV28 combines with J gene TRBJ1-5; 7 nucleotides align to TRBD1. This CDR3 is 14 amino acids long. V was clipped by 3 bases and J by 7 bases; unmatched bases: 6. Per germline, CDR1 MDHEN and CDR2 SYDVKM. The whole variable domain, remainder taken from reference TRBV28 and TRBJ1-5, is DVKVTQSSRYLVKRTGEKVFLECVQDMDHENMFWYRQDPGLGLRLIYFSYDVKMKEKGDIPEGYSVSREKKERFSLILESASTNQTSMYLCASSLSGTVQPQHFGDGTRLSIL.

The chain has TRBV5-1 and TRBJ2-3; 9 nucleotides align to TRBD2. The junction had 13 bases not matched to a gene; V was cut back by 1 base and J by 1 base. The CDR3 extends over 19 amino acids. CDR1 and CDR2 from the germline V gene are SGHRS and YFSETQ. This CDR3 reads CASSLRALAGIVGTDTQYF. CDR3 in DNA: TGCGCCAGCAGCTTGCGGGCGCTAGCGGGAATTGTTGGCACAGATACGCAGTATTTT.

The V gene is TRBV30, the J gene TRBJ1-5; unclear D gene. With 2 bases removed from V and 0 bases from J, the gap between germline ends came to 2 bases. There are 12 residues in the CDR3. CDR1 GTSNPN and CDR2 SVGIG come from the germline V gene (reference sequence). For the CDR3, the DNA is TGTGCCTGGAGTCGTAGCAATCAGCCCCAGCATTTT. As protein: CAWSRSNQPQHF.